One sample yielded the 8 T cell receptor beta chains listed below, sequenced in a study of blood T cell repertoires in COVID-19. Measured with immunoSEQ multiplex PCR; TCRdb has only the in-frame clones, and not every one. The sample lists around 95,000 clones, 81% occurring once. Input material: peripheral blood. The receptors derive from a woman of 80 years or more with acute or convalescent COVID-19.

The V and J genes are TRBV18 and TRBJ2-7; the match to TRBD2 covers 9 bases. The germline gives CDR1 KGHSH, CDR2 LQKENI. With V trimmed by 3 bases and J by 3 bases, 6 bases remained unmatched. The CDR3 length is 15 residues. The CDR3, as DNA: TGTGCCAGCTCACCGGGTAGCGGGGGATTCTACGAGCAGTACTTC. It translates to CASSPGSGGFYEQYF.

The V call is TRBV12-3 or TRBV12-4, the J call TRBJ1-2; D gene ambiguous. V lost 3 bases and J 0 bases, leaving 5 bases between the germline ends. This CDR3 has 13 amino acids. The CDR3: CASSLQANYGYTF. The CDR3 DNA follows: TGTGCCAGCAGTTTGCAGGCTAACTATGGCTACACCTTC.

V gene TRBV2 combines with J gene TRBJ1-2; a weak D match, TRBD1 (6 bases). The CDR3 is 14 amino acids. Germline CDR1 is SNHLY and CDR2 is FYNNEI. The V end lost 5 bases, the J end lost 6 bases, and 16 bases lay between the germline ends. Here the CDR3 reads CASSLRQADHGYTF. CDR3 nucleotides: TGTGCCAGCAGTCTACGACAGGCAGATCATGGCTACACCTTC.

The chain carries TRBV6-1 and TRBJ1-5; the match to TRBD1 covers 9 bases. The CDR3 is 15 residues long. From germline, CDR1 is MNHNS and CDR2 SASEGT. The junction had 8 bases not matched to a gene; V was cut back by 5 bases and J by 6 bases. CDR3 nucleotide sequence: TGTGCCAGCAGTCCTGGGACAGGGCAAACTCAGCCCCAGCATTTT. This translates into CASSPGTGQTQPQHF.

The V gene is TRBV4-2, the J gene TRBJ1-4, with TRBD1 matching 7 bases. Per germline, CDR1 LGHNA and CDR2 YNFKEQ. The V segment lost 2 bases and the J segment 6 bases; nucleotides outside the gene matches: 6. The CDR3 has 15 residues. The CDR3, as DNA: TGTGCCAGCAGCCAATCACAGGGGATGGATGAAAAACTGTTTTTT. This codes for CASSQSQGMDEKLFF.

The chain is built from TRBV13 and TRBJ2-3; a possible D gene is TRBD2 (6 bases). V lost 2 bases, J lost 2 bases, and 17 bases lay in between. CDR1 is PRHDT and CDR2 is FYEKMQ in the germline V gene (reference sequence). The CDR3 is 17 amino acids. The CDR3 reads CASSLRSFWGDTDTQYF. The CDR3 nucleotides read TGTGCCAGCAGCTTAAGGTCCTTTTGGGGGGACACAGATACGCAGTATTTT.

This clone was detected a few times. The chain links TRBV28 to TRBJ2-7; the D gene is possibly TRBD1 (6 bases). Trimming stripped 5 bases from V and 5 bases from J, with 13 bases between. The CDR3 contains 13 residues. CDR1 is MDHEN, CDR2 SYDVKM, per germline. The CDR3 protein is CASSITQGNEQYV. The DNA of the CDR3 is TGTGCCAGCAGTATTACACAGGGAAACGAGCAGTACGTC.

The chain links TRBV7-9 to TRBJ1-5; 9 bases match TRBD1. From germline, CDR1 is SEHNR and CDR2 FQNEAQ (reference sequence). Losses at the gene ends were 4 bases for V and 2 bases for J; bases not matched to a gene: 6. The CDR3 sequence is 16 residues long. The CDR3: CASSSGTGLGNQPQHF. The DNA for the CDR3 is TGTGCCAGCAGCTCCGGGACAGGGTTGGGCAATCAGCCCCAGCATTTT.